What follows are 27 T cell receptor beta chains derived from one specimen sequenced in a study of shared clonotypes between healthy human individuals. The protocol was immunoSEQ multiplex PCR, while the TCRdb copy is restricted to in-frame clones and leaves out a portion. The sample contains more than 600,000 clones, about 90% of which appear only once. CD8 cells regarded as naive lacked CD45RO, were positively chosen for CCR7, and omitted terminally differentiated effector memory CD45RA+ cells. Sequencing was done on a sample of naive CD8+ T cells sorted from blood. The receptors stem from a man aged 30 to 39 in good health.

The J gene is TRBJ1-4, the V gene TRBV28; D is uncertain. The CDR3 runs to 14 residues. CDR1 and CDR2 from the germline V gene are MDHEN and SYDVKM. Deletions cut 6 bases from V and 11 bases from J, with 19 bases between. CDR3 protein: CASRIMGSKRKLFF. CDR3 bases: TGTGCCAGCAGAATAATGGGATCAAAACGGAAACTGTTTTTT.

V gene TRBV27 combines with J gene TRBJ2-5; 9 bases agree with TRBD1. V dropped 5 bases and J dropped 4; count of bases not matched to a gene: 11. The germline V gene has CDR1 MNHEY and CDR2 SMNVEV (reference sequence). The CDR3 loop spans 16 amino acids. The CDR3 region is CASSDGTGYGGETQYF. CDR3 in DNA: TGTGCCAGCAGTGACGGGACAGGGTATGGTGGAGAGACCCAGTACTTC.

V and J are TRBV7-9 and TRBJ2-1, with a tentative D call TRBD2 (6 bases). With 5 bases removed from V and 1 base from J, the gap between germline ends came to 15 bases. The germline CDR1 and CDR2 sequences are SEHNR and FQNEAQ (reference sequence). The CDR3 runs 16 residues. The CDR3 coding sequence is TGTGCCAGCAGCGACACGGCGGGACCTTCCTACAATGAGCAGTTCTTC. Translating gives CASSDTAGPSYNEQFF.

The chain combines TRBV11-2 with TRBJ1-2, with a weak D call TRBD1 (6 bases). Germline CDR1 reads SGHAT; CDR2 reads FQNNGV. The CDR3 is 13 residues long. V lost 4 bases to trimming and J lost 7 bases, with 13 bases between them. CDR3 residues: CASSSYRVFGYTF. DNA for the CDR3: TGTGCCAGCAGCTCATACAGGGTCTTTGGCTACACCTTC.

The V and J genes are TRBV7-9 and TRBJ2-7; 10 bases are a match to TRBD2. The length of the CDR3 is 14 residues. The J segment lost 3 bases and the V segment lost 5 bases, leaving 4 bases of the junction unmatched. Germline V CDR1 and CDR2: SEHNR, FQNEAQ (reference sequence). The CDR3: CASSPSGSIYEQYF. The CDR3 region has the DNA TGTGCCAGCAGCCCTAGCGGGAGTATCTACGAGCAGTACTTC.

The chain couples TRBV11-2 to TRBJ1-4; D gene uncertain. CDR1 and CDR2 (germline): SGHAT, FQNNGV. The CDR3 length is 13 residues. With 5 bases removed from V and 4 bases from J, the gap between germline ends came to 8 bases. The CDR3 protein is CASSPQFNEKLFF. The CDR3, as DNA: TGTGCCAGCAGCCCGCAGTTTAATGAAAAACTGTTTTTT.

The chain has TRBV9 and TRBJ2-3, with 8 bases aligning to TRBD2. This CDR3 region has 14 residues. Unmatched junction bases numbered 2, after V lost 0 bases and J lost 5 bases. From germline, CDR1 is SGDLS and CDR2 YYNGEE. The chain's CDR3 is CASSVEAGEDTQYF. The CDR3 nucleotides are TGTGCCAGCAGCGTAGAAGCGGGAGAAGATACGCAGTATTTT.

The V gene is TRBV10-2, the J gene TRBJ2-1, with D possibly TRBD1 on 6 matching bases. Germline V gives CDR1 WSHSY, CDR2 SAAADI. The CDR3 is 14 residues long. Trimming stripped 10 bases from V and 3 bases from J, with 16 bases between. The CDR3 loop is CATQLTRGYNEQFF. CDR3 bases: TGCGCCACCCAATTAACCAGGGGCTACAATGAGCAGTTCTTC.

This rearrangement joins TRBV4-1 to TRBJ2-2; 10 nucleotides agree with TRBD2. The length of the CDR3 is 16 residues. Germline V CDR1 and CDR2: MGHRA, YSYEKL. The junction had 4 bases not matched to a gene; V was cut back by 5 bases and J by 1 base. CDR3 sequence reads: CASSGRTSGNTGELFF. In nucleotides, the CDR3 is TGCGCCAGCAGCGGTCGGACTAGCGGGAACACCGGGGAGCTGTTTTTT.

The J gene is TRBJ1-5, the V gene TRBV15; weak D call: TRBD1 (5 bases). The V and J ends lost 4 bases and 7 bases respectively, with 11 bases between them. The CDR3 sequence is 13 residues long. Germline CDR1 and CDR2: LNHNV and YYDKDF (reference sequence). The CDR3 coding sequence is TGTGCCACCAGCACAGACAGAGGCCAGCCCCAGCATTTT. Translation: CATSTDRGQPQHF.

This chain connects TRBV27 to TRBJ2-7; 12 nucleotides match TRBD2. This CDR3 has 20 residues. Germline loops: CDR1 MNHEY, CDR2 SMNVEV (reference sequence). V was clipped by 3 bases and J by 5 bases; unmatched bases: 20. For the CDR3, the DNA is TGTGCCAGCAGTTTTATTTCGGGTGATTCGTCGGGACTAGCGGGCCACGAGCAGTACTTC. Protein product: CASSFISGDSSGLAGHEQYF.

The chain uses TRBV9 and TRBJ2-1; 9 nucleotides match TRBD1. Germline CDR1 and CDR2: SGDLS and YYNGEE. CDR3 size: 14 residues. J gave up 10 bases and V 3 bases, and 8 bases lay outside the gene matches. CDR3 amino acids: CASSARDRVFEQFF. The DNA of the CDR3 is TGTGCCAGCAGCGCCCGGGACAGGGTATTCGAGCAGTTCTTC.

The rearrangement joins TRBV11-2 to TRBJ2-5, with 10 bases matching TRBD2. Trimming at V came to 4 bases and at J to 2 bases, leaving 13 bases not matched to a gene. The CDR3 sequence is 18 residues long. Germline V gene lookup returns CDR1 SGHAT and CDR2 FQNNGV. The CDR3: CASSSLSSGRGGQETQYF. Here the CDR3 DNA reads TGTGCCAGCAGCTCCCTGTCTAGCGGGAGAGGGGGTCAAGAGACCCAGTACTTC.

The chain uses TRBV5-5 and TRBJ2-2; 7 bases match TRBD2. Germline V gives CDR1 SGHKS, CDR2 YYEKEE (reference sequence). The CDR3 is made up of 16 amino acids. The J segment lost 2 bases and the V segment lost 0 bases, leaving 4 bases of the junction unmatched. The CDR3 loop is CASSLALAENTGELFF. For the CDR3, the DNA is TGTGCCAGCAGCTTGGCGCTAGCGGAAAACACCGGGGAGCTGTTTTTT.

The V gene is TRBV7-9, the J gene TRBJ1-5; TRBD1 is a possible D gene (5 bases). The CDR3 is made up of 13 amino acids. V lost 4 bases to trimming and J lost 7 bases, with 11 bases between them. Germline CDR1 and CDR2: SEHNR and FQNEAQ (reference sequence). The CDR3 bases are TGTGCCAGCAGCTACCCAGGGAACCAGCCCCAGCATTTT. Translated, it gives CASSYPGNQPQHF.

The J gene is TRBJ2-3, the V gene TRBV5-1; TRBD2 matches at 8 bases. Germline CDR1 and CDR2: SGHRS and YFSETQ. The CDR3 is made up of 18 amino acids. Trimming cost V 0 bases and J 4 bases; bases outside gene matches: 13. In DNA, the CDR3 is TGCGCCAGCAGCTTGGCCCTAGCGGGCTTATCGGGGGCAGATACGCAGTATTTT. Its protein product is CASSLALAGLSGADTQYF.

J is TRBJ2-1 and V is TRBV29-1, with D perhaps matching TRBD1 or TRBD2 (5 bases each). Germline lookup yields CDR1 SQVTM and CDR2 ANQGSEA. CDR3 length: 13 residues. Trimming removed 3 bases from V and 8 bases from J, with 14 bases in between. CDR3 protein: CSVESQGVDEQFF. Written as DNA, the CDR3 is TGCAGCGTTGAGAGCCAGGGAGTGGATGAGCAGTTCTTC.

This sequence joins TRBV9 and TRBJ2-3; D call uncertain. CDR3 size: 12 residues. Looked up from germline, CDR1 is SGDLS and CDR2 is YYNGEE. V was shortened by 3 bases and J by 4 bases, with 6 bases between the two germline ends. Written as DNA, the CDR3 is TGTGCCAGCAGCGAGAGCGCAGATACGCAGTATTTT. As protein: CASSESADTQYF.

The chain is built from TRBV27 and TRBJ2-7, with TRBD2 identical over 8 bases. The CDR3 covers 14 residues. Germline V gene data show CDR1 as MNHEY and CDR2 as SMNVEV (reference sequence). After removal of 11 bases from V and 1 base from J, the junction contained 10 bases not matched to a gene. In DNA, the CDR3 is TGTGCCTCCAGCGGGGGCAGGAGATCCTACGAGCAGTACTTC. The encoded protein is CASSGGRRSYEQYF.

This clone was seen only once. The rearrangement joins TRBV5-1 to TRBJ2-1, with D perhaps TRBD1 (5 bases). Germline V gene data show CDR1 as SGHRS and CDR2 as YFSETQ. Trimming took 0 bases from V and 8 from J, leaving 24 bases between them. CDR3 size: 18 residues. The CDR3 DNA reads TGCGCCAGCAGCTTGGTAGGCGGTCCGGGTAGGGGTTTGTATGAGCAGTTCTTC. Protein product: CASSLVGGPGRGLYEQFF.

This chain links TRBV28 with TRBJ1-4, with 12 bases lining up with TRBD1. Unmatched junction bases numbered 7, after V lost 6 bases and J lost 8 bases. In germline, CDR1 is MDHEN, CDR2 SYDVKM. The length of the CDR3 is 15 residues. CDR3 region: CASRSGDRGREKLFF. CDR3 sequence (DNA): TGTGCCAGCAGATCCGGGGACAGGGGGCGGGAAAAACTGTTTTTT.

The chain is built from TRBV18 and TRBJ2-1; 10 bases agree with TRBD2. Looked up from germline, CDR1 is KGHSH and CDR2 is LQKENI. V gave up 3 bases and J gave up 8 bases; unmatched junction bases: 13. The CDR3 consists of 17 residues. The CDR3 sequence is CASSPPAAGGPGDEQFF. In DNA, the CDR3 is TGTGCCAGCTCACCTCCGGCAGCGGGAGGGCCAGGGGATGAGCAGTTCTTC.

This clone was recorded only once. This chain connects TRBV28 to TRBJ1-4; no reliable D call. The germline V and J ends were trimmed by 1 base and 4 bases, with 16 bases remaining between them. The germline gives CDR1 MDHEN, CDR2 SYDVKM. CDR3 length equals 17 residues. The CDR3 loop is CASSLLSGEGDNEKLFF. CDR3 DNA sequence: TGTGCCAGCAGTTTATTGTCCGGGGAGGGTGATAATGAAAAACTGTTTTTT.

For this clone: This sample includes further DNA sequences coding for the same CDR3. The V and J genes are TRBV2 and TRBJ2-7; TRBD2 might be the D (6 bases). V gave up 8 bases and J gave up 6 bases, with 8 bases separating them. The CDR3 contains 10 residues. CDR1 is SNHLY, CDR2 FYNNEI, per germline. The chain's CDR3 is CASGGREQYF. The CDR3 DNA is TGTGCCAGCGGAGGGCGCGAGCAGTACTTC. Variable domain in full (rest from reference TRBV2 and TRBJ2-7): EPEVTQTPSHQVTQMGQEVILRCVPISNHLYFYWYRQILGQKVEFLVSFYNNEISEKSEIFDDQFSVERPDGSNFTLKIRSTKLEDSAMYFCASGGREQYFGPGTRLTVT.

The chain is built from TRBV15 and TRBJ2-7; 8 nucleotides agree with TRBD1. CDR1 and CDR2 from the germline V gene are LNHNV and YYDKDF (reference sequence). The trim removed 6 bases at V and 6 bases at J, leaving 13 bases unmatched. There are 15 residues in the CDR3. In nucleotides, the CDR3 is TGTGCCACCAGGGACAGGGTCGTGGGTTTGGGCGAGCAGTACTTC. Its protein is CATRDRVVGLGEQYF.

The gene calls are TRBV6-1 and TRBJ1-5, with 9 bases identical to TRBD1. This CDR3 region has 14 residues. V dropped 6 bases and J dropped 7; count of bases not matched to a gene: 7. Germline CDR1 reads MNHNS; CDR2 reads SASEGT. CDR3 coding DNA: TGTGCCAGCAGACAGGGGGCATCGGGACAGCCCCAGCATTTT. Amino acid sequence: CASRQGASGQPQHF.

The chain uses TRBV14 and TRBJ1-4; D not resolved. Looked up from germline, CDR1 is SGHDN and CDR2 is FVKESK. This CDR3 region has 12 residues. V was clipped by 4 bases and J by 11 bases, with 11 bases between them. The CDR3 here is CASSLGFGKLFF. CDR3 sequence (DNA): TGTGCCAGCAGCCTCGGGTTCGGGAAACTGTTTTTT. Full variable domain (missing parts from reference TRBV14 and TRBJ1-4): EAGVTQFPSHSVIEKGQTVTLRCDPISGHDNLYWYRRVMGKEIKFLLHFVKESKQDESGMPNNRFLAERTGGTYSTLKVQPAELEDSGVYFCASSLGFGKLFFGSGTQLSVL.